A single sample is the source of the 16 T cell receptor beta chains below, sequenced in a study of blood T cell repertoires in COVID-19. Clones were sequenced by immunoSEQ multiplex PCR, and TCRdb holds only the in-frame ones, with some missing. The sample includes more than 250,000 clones, about 91% seen only once; the top ten take 1.5% to 2%. Sequenced: peripheral blood. The receptors stem from a woman under 40 with COVID-19, enrolled during active disease.

The V call is TRBV27, the J call TRBJ1-2; possible D gene TRBD1, 6 bases. CDR1 MNHEY and CDR2 SMNVEV come from the germline V gene (reference sequence). The ends were cut back, 7 bases at V and 7 bases at J, with 19 bases in the middle. The CDR3 length is 14 residues. CDR3 DNA: TGTGCCAGCACCCCGACCCCAGGGGCGGGTGGCTACACCTTC. Its translation is CASTPTPGAGGYTF.

The chain employs TRBV2 and TRBJ2-2, with D possibly matching TRBD1 (5 bases). V was shortened by 5 bases and J by 9 bases, with 13 bases between the two germline ends. CDR1 is SNHLY, CDR2 FYNNEI, per germline. The CDR3 runs 13 residues. The CDR3 loop reads CASSLRVSRELFF. In nucleotides, the CDR3 is TGTGCCAGCAGTCTCAGGGTTAGTCGGGAGCTGTTTTTT.

This chain connects TRBV29-1 to TRBJ2-1, with 11 bases that match TRBD2. This CDR3 comprises 13 residues. CDR1 and CDR2 (germline): SQVTM, ANQGSEA. The J segment lost 9 bases and the V segment lost 8 bases, leaving 9 bases of the junction unmatched. CDR3 nucleotides: TGCAGCTTCCGACTAGCGGGGAAGGGTGAGCAGTTCTTC. It codes for CSFRLAGKGEQFF.

The chain combines TRBV7-9 with TRBJ1-6; D might be TRBD1 (5 bases). Germline CDR1 SEHNR, CDR2 FQNEAQ (reference sequence). This CDR3 contains 16 residues. Trimming removed 6 bases at V and 4 bases at J, with 16 bases between. The CDR3 region is CASSRDSTPYNSPLHF. CDR3 sequence (DNA): TGTGCCAGCAGTCGCGACAGCACCCCTTATAATTCACCCCTCCACTTT.

The chain links TRBV30 to TRBJ1-2, with D possibly being TRBD1 (6 bases). Trimming stripped 2 bases from V and 4 bases from J, with 11 bases between. Germline V gene sequence: CDR1 GTSNPN, CDR2 SVGIG (reference sequence). The CDR3 covers 13 residues. CDR3 nucleotide sequence: TGTGCCTGGAGTCTAGGGGGTTTCTATGGCTACACCTTC. Translated, it gives CAWSLGGFYGYTF. The full variable domain, in which reference TRBV30 and TRBJ1-2 provide the parts outside the CDR3, is SQTIHQWPATLVQPVGSPLSLECTVEGTSNPNLYWYRQAAGRGLQLLFYSVGIGQISSEVPQNLSASRPQDRQFILSSKKLLLSDSGFYLCAWSLGGFYGYTFGSGTRLTVV.

The V gene is TRBV3-1 (or the pseudogene TRBV3-2), the J gene TRBJ2-5; the D is unclear. Trimming stripped 0 bases from V and 12 bases from J, with 14 bases between. The germline V gene has CDR1 LGHDT and CDR2 YNNKEL (reference sequence). The CDR3 length is 13 residues. The CDR3 reads CASSQDPSGSKYF. Here the CDR3 DNA reads TGTGCCAGCAGCCAAGACCCCTCCGGGTCTAAGTACTTC.

V and J are TRBV5-4 and TRBJ2-6, with D maybe TRBD2 (5 bases). The ends were cut back, 2 bases at V and 2 bases at J, with 8 bases in the middle. This CDR3 region has 15 residues. The V gene's germline CDR1 is SGHNT and CDR2 YYREEE (reference sequence). CDR3 region: CASSLGSPGANVLTF. CDR3 nucleotides: TGTGCCAGCAGCTTAGGGAGTCCTGGGGCCAACGTCCTGACTTTC. Drawing the rest from reference TRBV5-4 and TRBJ2-6, the complete variable domain is ETGVTQSPTHLIKTRGQQVTLRCSSQSGHNTVSWYQQALGQGPQFIFQYYREEENGRGNFPPRFSGLQFPNYSSELNVNALELDDSALYLCASSLGSPGANVLTFGAGSRLTVL.

The rearrangement uses TRBV11-3 and TRBJ2-2; a possible D gene is TRBD2 (6 bases). The CDR3 is 17 residues long. The germline V gene encodes CDR1 SGHNT and CDR2 YENEEA. The V gene lost 3 bases and the J gene lost 2 bases, with 16 bases spanning the gap. The CDR3 coding sequence is TGTGCCAGCAGCTTCCGCGCTGGGGGGAGAAACACCGGGGAGCTGTTTTTT. It codes for CASSFRAGGRNTGELFF.

The chain has TRBV7-9 and TRBJ1-2; 12 positions match TRBD1. Germline V CDR1 and CDR2: SEHNR, FQNEAQ (reference sequence). This CDR3 has 16 amino acids. V shed 8 bases and J 1 base; nucleotides not matched to a gene: 8. CDR3 amino acids: CASVGQGAIGNYGYTF. The CDR3 DNA reads TGTGCCAGCGTGGGACAGGGGGCGATTGGTAACTATGGCTACACCTTC. The whole variable domain, remainder taken from reference TRBV7-9 and TRBJ1-2, is DTGVSQNPRHKITKRGQNVTFRCDPISEHNRLYWYRQTLGQGPEFLTYFQNEAQLEKSRLLSDRFSAERPKGSFSTLEIQRTEQGDSAMYLCASVGQGAIGNYGYTFGSGTRLTVV.

The chain joins TRBV9 to TRBJ2-5; D is undetermined. This CDR3 contains 13 residues. The V and J ends lost 3 bases and 2 bases respectively, with 8 bases between them. Germline V lookup: CDR1 SGDLS, CDR2 YYNGEE. CDR3 residues: CASSAPLQETQYF. In nucleotides, the CDR3 is TGTGCCAGCAGCGCCCCCCTGCAAGAGACCCAGTACTTC.

This rearrangement joins TRBV28 to TRBJ1-6; 7 positions agree with TRBD1. The CDR3 spans 16 residues. The J segment lost 7 bases and the V segment lost 4 bases, leaving 10 bases of the junction unmatched. Germline values: CDR1 MDHEN, CDR2 SYDVKM. The CDR3 loop reads CASSSRTGVKNSPLHF. The CDR3 region has the DNA TGTGCCAGCAGTTCCAGGACAGGAGTGAAGAATTCACCCCTCCACTTT.

The chain joins TRBV19 to TRBJ1-2, with TRBD1 matching over 7 bases. Germline CDR1 is LNHDA and CDR2 is SQIVND (reference sequence). The junction had 4 bases not matched to a gene; V was cut back by 6 bases and J by 0 bases. CDR3 length equals 14 residues. CDR3 loop: CASRGDSPNYGYTF. In DNA form, the CDR3 reads TGTGCCAGTAGGGGGGACAGCCCTAACTATGGCTACACCTTC.

CDR3 nucleotides: TGTGCCAGTAGTGCACAGGGACAAGGGGGCACTGAAGCTTTCTTT. Its translation: CASSAQGQGGTEAFF. The genes are TRBV19 and TRBJ1-1, with a possible D match to TRBD1 (6 bases). With 5 bases removed from V and 4 bases from J, the gap between germline ends came to 17 bases. This CDR3 region has 15 residues. CDR1 and CDR2 from the germline V gene are LNHDA and SQIVND (reference sequence).

The gene calls are TRBV9 and TRBJ1-1, with unresolved D. Germline lookup yields CDR1 SGDLS and CDR2 YYNGEE. V lost 4 bases and J 0 bases, leaving 7 bases between the germline ends. This CDR3 region has 13 residues. In DNA, the CDR3 is TGTGCCAGCAGCCAACACATGAACACTGAAGCTTTCTTT. Protein: CASSQHMNTEAFF.

The chain recombines TRBV11-3 with TRBJ2-2, with D possibly being TRBD2 (6 bases). CDR3 length: 14 amino acids. The germline V gene encodes CDR1 SGHNT and CDR2 YENEEA. Trimming left V 5 bases short and J 5 bases short, with 12 bases between. The CDR3 sequence: CASSGGTGTGELFF. CDR3 DNA: TGTGCCAGCAGCGGCGGGACGGGAACCGGGGAGCTGTTTTTT.

The rearrangement uses TRBV5-1 and TRBJ1-1; tentative D call: TRBD1 (6 bases). The CDR3 contains 15 residues. The V gene's germline CDR1 is SGHRS and CDR2 YFSETQ. V lost 0 bases and J 5 bases, leaving 14 bases between the germline ends. This CDR3 is CASSLVGASGTEAFF. As DNA, the CDR3 is TGCGCCAGCAGCTTGGTGGGGGCGTCTGGGACTGAAGCTTTCTTT. The full variable domain, with the rest looked up from reference TRBV5-1 and TRBJ1-1, is KAGVTQTPRYLIKTRGQQVTLSCSPISGHRSVSWYQQTPGQGLQFLFEYFSETQRNKGNFPGRFSGRQFSNSRSEMNVSTLELGDSALYLCASSLVGASGTEAFFGQGTRLTVV.